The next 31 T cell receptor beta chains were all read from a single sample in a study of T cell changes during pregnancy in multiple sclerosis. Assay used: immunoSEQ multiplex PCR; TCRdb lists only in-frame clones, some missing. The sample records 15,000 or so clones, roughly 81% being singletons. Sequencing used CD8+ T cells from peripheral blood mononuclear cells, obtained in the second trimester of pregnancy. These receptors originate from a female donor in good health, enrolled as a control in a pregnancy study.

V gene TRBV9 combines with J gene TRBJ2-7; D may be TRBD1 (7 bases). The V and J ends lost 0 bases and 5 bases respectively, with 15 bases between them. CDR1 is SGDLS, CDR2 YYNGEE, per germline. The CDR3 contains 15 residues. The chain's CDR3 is CASSVASDREDEQYF. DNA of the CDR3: TGTGCCAGCAGCGTAGCTTCCGACAGGGAGGACGAGCAGTACTTC.

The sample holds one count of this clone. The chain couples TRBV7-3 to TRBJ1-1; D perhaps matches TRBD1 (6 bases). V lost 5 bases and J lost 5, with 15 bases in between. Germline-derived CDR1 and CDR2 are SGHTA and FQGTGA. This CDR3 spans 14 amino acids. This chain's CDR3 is CASSSITGKTEAFF. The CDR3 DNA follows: TGTGCCAGCAGCAGTATAACAGGGAAAACTGAAGCTTTCTTT.

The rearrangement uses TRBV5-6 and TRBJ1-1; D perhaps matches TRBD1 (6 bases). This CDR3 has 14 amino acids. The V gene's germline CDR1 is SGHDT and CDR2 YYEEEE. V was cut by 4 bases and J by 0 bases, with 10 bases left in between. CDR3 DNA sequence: TGTGCCAGCAGCGCCGACAGGATGAACACTGAAGCTTTCTTT. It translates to CASSADRMNTEAFF.

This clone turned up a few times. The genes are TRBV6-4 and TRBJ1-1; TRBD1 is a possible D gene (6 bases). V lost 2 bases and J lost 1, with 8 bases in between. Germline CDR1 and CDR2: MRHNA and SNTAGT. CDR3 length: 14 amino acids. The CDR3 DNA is TGTGCCAGCAGTGACACGGACAGGAACACTGAAGCTTTCTTT. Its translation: CASSDTDRNTEAFF.

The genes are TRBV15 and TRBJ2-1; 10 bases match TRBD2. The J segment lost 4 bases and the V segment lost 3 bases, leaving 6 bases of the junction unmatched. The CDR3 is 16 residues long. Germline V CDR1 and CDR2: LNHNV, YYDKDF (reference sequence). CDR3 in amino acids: CATSSLSGGTYNEQFF. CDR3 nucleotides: TGTGCCACCAGCAGCCTTAGCGGGGGGACGTACAATGAGCAGTTCTTC.

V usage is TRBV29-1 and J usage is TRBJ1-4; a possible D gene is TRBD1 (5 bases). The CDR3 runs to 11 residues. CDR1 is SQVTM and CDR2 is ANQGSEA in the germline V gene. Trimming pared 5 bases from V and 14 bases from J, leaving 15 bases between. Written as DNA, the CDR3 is TGCAGCGTTTTGGTTGGGAGGGGTCTGTTTTTT. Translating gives CSVLVGRGLFF.

Here the CDR3 DNA reads TGTGCCAGCAGCCAACCGGGAGAAACGGGTGGCTACACCTTC. Translation gives CASSQPGETGGYTF. The chain recombines TRBV11-2 with TRBJ1-2, with unresolved D. Germline CDR1 and CDR2: SGHAT and FQNNGV. The CDR3 is made up of 14 amino acids. Trimming removed 5 bases from V and 7 bases from J, with 17 bases in between.

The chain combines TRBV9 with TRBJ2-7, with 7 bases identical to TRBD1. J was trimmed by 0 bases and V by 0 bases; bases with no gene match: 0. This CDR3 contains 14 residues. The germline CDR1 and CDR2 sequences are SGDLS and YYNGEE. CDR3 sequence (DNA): TGTGCCAGCAGCGTAGGGGACAGCTCCTACGAGCAGTACTTC. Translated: CASSVGDSSYEQYF.

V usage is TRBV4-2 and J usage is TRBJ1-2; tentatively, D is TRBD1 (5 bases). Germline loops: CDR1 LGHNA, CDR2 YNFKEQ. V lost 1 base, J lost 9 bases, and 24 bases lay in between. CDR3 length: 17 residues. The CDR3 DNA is TGTGCCAGCAGCCAAGCGTTTTTAGGGGCCGGTACTATGCGCTACACCTTC. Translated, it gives CASSQAFLGAGTMRYTF.

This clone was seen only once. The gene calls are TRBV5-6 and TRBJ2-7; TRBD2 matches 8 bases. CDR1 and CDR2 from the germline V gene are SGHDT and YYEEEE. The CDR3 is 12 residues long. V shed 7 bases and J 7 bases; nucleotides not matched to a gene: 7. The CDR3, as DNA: TGTGCCAGCGGCCCGGGAGGGCGGGAGCAGTACTTC. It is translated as CASGPGGREQYF.

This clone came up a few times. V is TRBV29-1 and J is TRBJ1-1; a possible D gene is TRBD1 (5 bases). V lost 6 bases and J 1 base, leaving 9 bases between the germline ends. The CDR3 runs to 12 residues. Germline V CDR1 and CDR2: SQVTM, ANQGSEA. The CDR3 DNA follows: TGCAGCGTCGTGGGGGGGAACACTGAAGCTTTCTTT. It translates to CSVVGGNTEAFF.

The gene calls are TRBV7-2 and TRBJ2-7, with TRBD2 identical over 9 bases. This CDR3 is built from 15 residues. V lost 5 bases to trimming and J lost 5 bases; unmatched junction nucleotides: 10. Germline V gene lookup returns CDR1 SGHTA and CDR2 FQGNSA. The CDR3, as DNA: TGTGCCAGCAGCACCGCCGGGACTAGCTTCCACGAGCAGTACTTC. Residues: CASSTAGTSFHEQYF.

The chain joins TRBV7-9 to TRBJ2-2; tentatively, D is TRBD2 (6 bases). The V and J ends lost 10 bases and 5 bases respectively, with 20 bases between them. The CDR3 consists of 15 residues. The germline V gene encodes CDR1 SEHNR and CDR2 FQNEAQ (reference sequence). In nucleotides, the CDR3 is TGTGCCACCTCGGTCCTAGCGACCCCAACCGGGGAGCTGTTTTTT. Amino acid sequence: CATSVLATPTGELFF.

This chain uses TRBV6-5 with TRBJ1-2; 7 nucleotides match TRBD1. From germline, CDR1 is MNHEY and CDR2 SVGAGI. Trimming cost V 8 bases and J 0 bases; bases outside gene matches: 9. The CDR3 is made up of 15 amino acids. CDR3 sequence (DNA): TGTGCCAGCGCGATTGGGACAGCGTCTAACTATGGCTACACCTTC. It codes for CASAIGTASNYGYTF.

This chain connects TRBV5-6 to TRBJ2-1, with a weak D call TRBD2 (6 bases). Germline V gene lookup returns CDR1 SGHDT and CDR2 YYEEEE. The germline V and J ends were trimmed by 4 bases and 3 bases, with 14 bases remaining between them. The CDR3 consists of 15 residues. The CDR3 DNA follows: TGTGCCAGCAGCCTGGGGGACTGGATCTACAATGAGCAGTTCTTC. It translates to CASSLGDWIYNEQFF.

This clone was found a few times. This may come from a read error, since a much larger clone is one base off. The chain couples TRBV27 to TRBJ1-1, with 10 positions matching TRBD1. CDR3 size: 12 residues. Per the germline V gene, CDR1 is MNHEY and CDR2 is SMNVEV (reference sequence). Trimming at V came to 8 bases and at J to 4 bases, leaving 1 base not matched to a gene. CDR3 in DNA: TGTGCCAGCTGGACAGGGGGCACTGAAGCTTTCTTT. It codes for CASWTGGTEAFF.

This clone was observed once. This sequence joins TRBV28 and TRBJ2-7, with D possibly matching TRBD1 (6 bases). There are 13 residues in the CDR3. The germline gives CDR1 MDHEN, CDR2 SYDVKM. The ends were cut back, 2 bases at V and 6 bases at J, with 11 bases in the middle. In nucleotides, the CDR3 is TGTGCCAGCAGTTTAACGCCAGGGGCCGAGCAGTACTTC. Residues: CASSLTPGAEQYF.

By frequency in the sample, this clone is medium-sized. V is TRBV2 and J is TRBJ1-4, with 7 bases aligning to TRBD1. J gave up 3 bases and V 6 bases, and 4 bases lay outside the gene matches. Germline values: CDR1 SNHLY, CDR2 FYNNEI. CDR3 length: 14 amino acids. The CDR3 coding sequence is TGTGCCAGCAGCCCCGGACAGGCTAATGAAAAACTGTTTTTT. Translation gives CASSPGQANEKLFF.

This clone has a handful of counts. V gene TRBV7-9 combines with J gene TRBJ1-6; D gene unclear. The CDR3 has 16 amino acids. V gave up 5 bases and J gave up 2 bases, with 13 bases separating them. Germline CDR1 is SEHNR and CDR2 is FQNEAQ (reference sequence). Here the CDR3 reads CASSHLGATYNSPLHF. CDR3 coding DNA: TGTGCCAGCAGCCACCTTGGAGCCACCTATAATTCACCCCTCCACTTT.

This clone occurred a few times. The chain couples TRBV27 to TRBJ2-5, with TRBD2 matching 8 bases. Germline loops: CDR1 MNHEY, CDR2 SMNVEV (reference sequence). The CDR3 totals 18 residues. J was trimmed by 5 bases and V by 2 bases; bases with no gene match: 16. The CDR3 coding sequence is TGTGCCAGCAGTTTAGGGGCTGCGGCGGGGGGCCATGGGGAGACCCAGTACTTC. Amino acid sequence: CASSLGAAAGGHGETQYF.

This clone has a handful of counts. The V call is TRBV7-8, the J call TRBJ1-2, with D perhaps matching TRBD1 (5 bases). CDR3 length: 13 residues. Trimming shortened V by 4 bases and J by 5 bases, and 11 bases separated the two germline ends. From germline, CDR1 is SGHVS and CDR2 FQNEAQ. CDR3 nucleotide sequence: TGTGCCAGCAGCTCCGGGACTGCATATGGCTACACCTTC. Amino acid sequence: CASSSGTAYGYTF.

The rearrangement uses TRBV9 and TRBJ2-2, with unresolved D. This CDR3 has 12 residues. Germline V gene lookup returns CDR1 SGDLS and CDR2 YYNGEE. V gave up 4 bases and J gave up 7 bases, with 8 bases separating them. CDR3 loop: CASSYGSGELFF. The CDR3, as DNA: TGTGCCAGCAGCTATGGTAGCGGGGAGCTGTTTTTT.

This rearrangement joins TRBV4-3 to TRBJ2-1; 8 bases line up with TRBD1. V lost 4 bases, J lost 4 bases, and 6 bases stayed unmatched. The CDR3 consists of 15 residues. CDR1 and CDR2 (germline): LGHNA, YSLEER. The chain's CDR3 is CASSPRQGLYNEQFF. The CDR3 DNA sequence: TGCGCCAGCAGCCCAAGACAGGGGTTATACAATGAGCAGTTCTTC.

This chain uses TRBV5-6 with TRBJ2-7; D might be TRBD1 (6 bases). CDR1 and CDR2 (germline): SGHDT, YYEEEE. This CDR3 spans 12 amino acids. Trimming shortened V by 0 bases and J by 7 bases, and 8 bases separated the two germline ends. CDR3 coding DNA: TGTGCCAGCAGCTTGGGGGGGCGGGAGCAGTACTTC. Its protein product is CASSLGGREQYF.

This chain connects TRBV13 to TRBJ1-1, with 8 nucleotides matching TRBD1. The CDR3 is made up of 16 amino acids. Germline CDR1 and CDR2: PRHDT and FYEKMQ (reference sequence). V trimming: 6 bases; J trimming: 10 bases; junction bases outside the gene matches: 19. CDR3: CASSLGLGTGALGAFF. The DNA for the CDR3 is TGTGCCAGCAGTCTCGGGTTAGGGACAGGTGCCTTAGGAGCTTTCTTT.

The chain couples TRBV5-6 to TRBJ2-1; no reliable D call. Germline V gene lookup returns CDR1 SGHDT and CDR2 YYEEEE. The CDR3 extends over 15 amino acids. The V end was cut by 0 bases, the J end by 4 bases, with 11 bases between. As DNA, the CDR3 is TGTGCCAGCAGCTTGGCAAGAGAGGTTTACAATGAGCAGTTCTTC. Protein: CASSLAREVYNEQFF.

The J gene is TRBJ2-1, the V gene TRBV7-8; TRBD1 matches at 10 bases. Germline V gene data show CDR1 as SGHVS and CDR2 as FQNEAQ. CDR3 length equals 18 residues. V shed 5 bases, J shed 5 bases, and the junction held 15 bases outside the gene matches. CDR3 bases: TGTGCCAGCAGCCCTAGGGAGGGAATGGGACAGGGGAACAATGAGCAGTTCTTC. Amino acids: CASSPREGMGQGNNEQFF.

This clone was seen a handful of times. This CDR3 is CASSLTGVGTEAFF. For the CDR3, the DNA is TGTGCCAGCAGTTTAACAGGGGTGGGCACTGAAGCTTTCTTT. The gene calls are TRBV28 and TRBJ1-1; 7 bases are shared with TRBD1. This CDR3 has 14 amino acids. Per the germline V gene, CDR1 is MDHEN and CDR2 is SYDVKM. Germline trimming cut 2 bases from V and 4 bases from J; bases unmatched to any gene: 4.

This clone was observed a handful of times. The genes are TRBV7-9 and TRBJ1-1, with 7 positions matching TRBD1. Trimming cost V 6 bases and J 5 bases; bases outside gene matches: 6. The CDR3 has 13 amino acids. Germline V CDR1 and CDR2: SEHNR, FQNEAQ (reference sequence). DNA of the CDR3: TGTGCCAGCAGTCCAACAGGGGAGACTGAAGCTTTCTTT. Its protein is CASSPTGETEAFF.

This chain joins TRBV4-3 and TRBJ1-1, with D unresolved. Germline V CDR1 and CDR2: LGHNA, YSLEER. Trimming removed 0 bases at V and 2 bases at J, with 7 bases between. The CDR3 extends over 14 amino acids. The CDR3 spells CASSQDRGNTEAFF. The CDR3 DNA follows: TGCGCCAGCAGCCAAGATCGGGGAAACACTGAAGCTTTCTTT.

The CDR3 nucleotides are TGTGCCAGCAGCCAATGGACTAGCGGGGGGCAGAACAATGAGCAGTTCTTC. It is translated as CASSQWTSGGQNNEQFF. This sequence joins TRBV4-2 and TRBJ2-1; 14 nucleotides align to TRBD2. CDR3 length equals 17 residues. Germline assignment: CDR1 LGHNA and CDR2 YNFKEQ. The trim removed 2 bases at V and 5 bases at J, leaving 5 bases unmatched.